This T cell receptor beta chain was recorded in a study of T cell repertoires in cytomegalovirus infection. About the research overall: Indications came from public TCR beta signatures; they pointed to CMV infection and to a matching HLA type.

V lost 5 bases, J lost 1 base, and 5 bases stayed unmatched. Looked up from germline, CDR1 is SEHNR and CDR2 is FQNEAQ (reference sequence). The CDR3 covers 15 residues. This clonotype came up a few times. Its antigen is currently unknown. Findings and caveats of the study: Identification of carriers of CMV plus the relevant HLA was achieved through cumulative public TCR beta family frequency. The ex vivo response was dominated by HLA-C-restricted CMV-specific TCR beta clonotypes.

TCRdb re-derived calls from the reads in MiXCR, one entry per CDR3 protein. The sample records about 680,000 distinct CDR3 sequences, roughly 26% being singletons. Specimen: CD8+ T cells from PBMCs. The gene calls are TRBV7-9 and TRBJ1-2; 9 positions match TRBD1. The TCR was taken from a human donor in good health (CMV status not recorded). Some clones in this sample may be carry-over from other donors' samples. The CDR3 sequence is CASSRGTGSNYGYTF. The CDR3 DNA follows: TGTGCCAGCAGCAGAGGGACAGGGAGTAACTATGGCTACACCTTC.